The source of this T cell receptor (beta chain) is a study of OX40 agonist ivuxolimab in advanced cancers. Study context: Across the patients, intravenous ivuxolimab was delivered every 2 weeks at 0.01 to 10 mg/kg.

The repertoire was sequenced with immunoSEQ multiplex PCR; TCRdb's copy has only in-frame clones and lacks some. The sample shows roughly 14,000 clones, more than 75% of them seen only once. The CDR3 contains 15 residues. Trimming removed 2 bases from V and 0 bases from J, with 9 bases in between. Germline lookup yields CDR1 SGDLS and CDR2 YYNGEE. The source was CD4+ or CD8+ T cells sorted from blood, collected in a trial of the OX40 agonist ivuxolimab. The chain uses TRBV9 and TRBJ1-3, with D hard to call. The sequence was collected from an adult with an advanced solid tumor such as melanoma, head and neck, liver or kidney cancer. The chain's CDR3 is CASSVYGSSGNTIYF. The DNA of the CDR3 is TGTGCCAGCAGCGTTTACGGGAGCTCTGGAAACACCATATATTTT.